This T cell receptor (beta chain) was sequenced for a study of stem cell transplantation in POMP-related autoinflammatory disease. Sequencing was performed with immunoSEQ multiplex PCR; in TCRdb, only in-frame clones are kept and a portion is missing. The sample shows roughly 68,000 clones, just over 90% of them seen only once. Germline CDR1 reads SGHKS; CDR2 reads YYEKEE (reference sequence). The CDR3 is made up of 14 amino acids. The V gene lost 4 bases and the J gene lost 11 bases, with 19 bases spanning the gap. The clonotype comes from a human patient with POMP-related autoinflammation and immune dysregulation (PRAID). Part of the T cells may come from the graft donor. This chain uses TRBV5-5 with TRBJ1-5; D is uncertain. The specimen was CD4+ T cells from PBMCs, collected after stem cell transplantation. Here the CDR3 reads CASSADLGRIAQHF. CDR3 nucleotide sequence: TGTGCCAGCAGCGCCGACCTGGGCCGAATAGCCCAGCATTTT.